This T cell receptor (beta chain) was observed in a study of beta chain features in type 1 diabetes. Blood was drawn once from each donor into heparinised tubes. The draws averaged about 110 mL. CD45RO/CCR7/CD25/CD127/CD95/CD27 sorting isolated CD4+ naive, central memory, regulatory and stem cell-like memory cells. This clone was seen a few times. Its antigen is undetermined. The study reverse transcribed the entire isolated RNA, so it sequenced expressed TCRB transcripts. Here immunoSEQ multiplex PCR was the method, and the copy in TCRdb shows in-frame clones only, minus some. Among 300,000 to 400,000 clones listed, roughly 13% were seen once. The length of the CDR3 is 10 residues. Trimming stripped 8 bases from V and 5 bases from J, with 6 bases between. CDR1 and CDR2 (germline): MNHEY, SVGAGI. Study outcomes and limitations: Sequencing used cDNA, and cells with high TCR expression could therefore be over-represented. The naive, central memory and Treg TCRB repertoires of patients appeared to be more similar to one another than those of healthy donors.

Material for sequencing was naive CD4+ T cells from blood. The V and J genes are TRBV6-5 and TRBJ2-5, with D unclear. The TCR was taken from a man aged 18 to 29 in good health. The DNA for the CDR3 is TGTGCCAGCTCCTCGGAGACCCAGTACTTC. This encodes CASSSETQYF.